The sequence of this TCR beta chain was determined in a study of CD8 T cells in ankylosing spondylitis. The table lists this clonotype with a few counts. Unmatched junction bases numbered 8, after V lost 5 bases and J lost 7 bases. The CDR3 is 14 amino acids. The germline V gene has CDR1 GTSNPN and CDR2 SVGIG (reference sequence). TCRdb used MiXCR to reprocess the 5' RACE reads, holding one entry per CDR3 protein. Seen here are around 120,000 distinct CDR3 sequences, 24% observed once, and the top ten hold around an eighth. The genes are TRBV30 and TRBJ1-4, with TRBD1 matching 9 bases. This clonotype was sampled from a male donor with ankylosing spondylitis. Material: synovial fluid, either unsorted or a sorted T cell fraction (not recorded which). CDR3 residues: CAWSHRGRSEKLFF. The CDR3 nucleotides read TGTGCCTGGTCTCACAGGGGGCGTAGTGAAAAACTGTTTTTT.